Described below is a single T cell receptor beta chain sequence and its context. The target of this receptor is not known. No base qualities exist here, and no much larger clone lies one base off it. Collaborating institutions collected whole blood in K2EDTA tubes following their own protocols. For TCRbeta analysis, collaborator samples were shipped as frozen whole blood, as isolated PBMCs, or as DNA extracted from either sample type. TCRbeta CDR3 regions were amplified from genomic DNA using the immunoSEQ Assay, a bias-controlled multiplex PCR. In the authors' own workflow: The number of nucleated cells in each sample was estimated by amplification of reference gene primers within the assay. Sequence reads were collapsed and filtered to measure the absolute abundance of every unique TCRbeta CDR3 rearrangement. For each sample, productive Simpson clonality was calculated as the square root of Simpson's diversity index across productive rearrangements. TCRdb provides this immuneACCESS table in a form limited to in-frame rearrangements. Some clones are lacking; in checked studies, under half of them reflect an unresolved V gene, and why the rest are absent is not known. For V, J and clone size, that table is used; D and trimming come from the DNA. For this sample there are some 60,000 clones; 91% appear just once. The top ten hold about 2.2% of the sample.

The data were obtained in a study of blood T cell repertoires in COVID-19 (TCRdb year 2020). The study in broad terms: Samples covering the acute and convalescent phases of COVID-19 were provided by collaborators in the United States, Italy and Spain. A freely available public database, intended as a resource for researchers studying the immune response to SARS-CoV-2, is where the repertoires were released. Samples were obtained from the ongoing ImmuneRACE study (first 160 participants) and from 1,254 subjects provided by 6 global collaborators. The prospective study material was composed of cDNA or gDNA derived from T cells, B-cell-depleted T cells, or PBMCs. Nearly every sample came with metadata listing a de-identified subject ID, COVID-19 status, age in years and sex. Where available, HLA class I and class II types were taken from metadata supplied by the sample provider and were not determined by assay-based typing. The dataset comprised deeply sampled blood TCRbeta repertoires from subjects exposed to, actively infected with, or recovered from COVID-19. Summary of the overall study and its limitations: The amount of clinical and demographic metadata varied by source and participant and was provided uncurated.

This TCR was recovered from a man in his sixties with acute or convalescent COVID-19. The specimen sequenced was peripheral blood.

The CDR3 amino acid sequence is: CASSLARVGHGYTF. The DNA sequence follows: TGTGCCAGCAGCTTGGCCAGGGTGGGTCATGGCTACACCTTC. The V and J segments used are TRBV5-6 and TRBJ1-2; TRBD1 is a possible D gene, resting on 5 matching bases. For CDR1 and CDR2, the germline V gene lists SGHDT and YYEEEE. The CDR3 has 14 amino acids, counting the end cysteine and phenylalanine. Of the read, only the CDR3 DNA is kept; its 42 bases are in frame from base 1. The junction carries 12 bases between V and J, which are trimmed by 0 bases and 6 bases respectively.